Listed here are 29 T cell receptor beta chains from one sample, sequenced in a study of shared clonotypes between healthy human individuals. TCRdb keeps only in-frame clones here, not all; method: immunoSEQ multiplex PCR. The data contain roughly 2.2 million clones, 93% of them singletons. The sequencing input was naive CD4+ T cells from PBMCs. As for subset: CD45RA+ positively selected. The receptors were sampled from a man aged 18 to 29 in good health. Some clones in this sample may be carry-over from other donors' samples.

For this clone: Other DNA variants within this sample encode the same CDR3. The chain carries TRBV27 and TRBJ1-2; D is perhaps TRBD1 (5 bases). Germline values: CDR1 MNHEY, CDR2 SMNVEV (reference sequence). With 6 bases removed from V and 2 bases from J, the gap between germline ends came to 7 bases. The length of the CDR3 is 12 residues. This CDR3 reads CASRQGNYGYTF. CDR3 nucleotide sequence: TGTGCCAGCAGGCAGGGCAACTATGGCTACACCTTC.

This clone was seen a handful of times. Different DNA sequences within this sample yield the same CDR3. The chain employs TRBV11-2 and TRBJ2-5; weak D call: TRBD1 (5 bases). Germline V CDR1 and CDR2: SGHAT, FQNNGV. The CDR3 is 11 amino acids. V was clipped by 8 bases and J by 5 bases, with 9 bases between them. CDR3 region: CASRQGETQYF. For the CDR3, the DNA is TGTGCCAGCCGGCAGGGTGAGACCCAGTACTTC.

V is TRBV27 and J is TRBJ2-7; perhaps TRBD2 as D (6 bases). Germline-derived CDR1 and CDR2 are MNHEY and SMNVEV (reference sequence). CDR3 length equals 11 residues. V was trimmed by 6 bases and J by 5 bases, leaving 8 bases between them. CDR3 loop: CASRLANEQYF. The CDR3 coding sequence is TGTGCCAGCAGACTAGCCAACGAGCAGTACTTC.

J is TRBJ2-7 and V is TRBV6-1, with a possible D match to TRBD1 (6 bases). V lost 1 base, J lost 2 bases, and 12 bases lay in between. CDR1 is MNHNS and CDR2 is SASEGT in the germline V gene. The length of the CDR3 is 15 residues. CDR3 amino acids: CASSEGQVPAYEQYF. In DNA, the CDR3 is TGTGCCAGCAGTGAAGGACAGGTACCGGCCTACGAGCAGTACTTC.

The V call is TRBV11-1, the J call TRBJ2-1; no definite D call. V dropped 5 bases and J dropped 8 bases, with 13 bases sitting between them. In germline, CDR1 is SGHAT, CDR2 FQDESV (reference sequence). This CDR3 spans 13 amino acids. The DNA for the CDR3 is TGTGCCAGCAGCGATCATAGGTGGGATGAGCAGTTCTTC. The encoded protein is CASSDHRWDEQFF.

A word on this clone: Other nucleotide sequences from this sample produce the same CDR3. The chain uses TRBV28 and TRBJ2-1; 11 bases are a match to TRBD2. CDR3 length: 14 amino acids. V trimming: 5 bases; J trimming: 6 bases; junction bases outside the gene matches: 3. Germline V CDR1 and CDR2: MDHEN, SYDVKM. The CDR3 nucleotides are TGTGCCAGCAGTCCCGGACTAGCGGGCAATGAGCAGTTCTTC. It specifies CASSPGLAGNEQFF. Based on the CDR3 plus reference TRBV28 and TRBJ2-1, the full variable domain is DVKVTQSSRYLVKRTGEKVFLECVQDMDHENMFWYRQDPGLGLRLIYFSYDVKMKEKGDIPEGYSVSREKKERFSLILESASTNQTSMYLCASSPGLAGNEQFFGPGTRLTVL.

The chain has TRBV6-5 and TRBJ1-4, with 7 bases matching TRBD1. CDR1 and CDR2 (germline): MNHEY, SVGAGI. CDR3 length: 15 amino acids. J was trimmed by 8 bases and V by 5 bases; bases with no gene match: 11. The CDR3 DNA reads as TGTGCCAGCAGTCAAATGACAGGGATCGAAGAAAAACTGTTTTTT. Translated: CASSQMTGIEEKLFF.

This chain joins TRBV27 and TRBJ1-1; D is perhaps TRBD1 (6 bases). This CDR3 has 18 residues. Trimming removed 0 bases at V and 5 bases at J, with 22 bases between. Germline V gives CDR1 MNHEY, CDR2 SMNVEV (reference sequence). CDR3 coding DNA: TGTGCCAGCAGTTTATCTGGACAGATCCACTTAAGGGAGACTGAAGCTTTCTTT. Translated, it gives CASSLSGQIHLRETEAFF.

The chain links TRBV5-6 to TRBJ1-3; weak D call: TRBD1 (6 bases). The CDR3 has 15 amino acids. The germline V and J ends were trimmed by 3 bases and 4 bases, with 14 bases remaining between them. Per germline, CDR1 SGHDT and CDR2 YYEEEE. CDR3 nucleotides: TGTGCCAGCAGCTCCGGGGGCGCGGTCGGAAACACCATATATTTT. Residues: CASSSGGAVGNTIYF. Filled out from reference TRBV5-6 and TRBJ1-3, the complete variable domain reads DAGVTQSPTHLIKTRGQQVTLRCSPKSGHDTVSWYQQALGQGPQFIFQYYEEEERQRGNFPDRFSGHQFPNYSSELNVNALLLGDSALYLCASSSGGAVGNTIYFGEGSWLTVV.

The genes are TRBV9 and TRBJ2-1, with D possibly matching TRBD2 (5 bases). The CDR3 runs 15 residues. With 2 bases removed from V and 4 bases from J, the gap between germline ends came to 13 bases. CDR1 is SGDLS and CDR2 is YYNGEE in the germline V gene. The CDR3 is CASSVSEEPYNEQFF. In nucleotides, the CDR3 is TGTGCCAGCAGCGTCTCGGAGGAGCCTTACAATGAGCAGTTCTTC.

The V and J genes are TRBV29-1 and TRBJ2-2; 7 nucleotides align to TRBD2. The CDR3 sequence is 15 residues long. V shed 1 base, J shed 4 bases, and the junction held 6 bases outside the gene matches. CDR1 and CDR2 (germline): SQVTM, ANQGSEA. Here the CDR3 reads CSVEVWRESTGELFF. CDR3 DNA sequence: TGCAGCGTTGAAGTGTGGCGGGAGAGCACCGGGGAGCTGTTTTTT.

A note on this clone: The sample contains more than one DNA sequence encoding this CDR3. The CDR3 loop is CASSLGQSEAFF. CDR3 DNA: TGTGCCAGCAGCTTAGGCCAGTCTGAAGCTTTCTTT. The chain combines TRBV7-2 with TRBJ1-1; no definite D call. The ends were cut back, 1 base at V and 6 bases at J, with 6 bases in the middle. Germline V gives CDR1 SGHTA, CDR2 FQGNSA. CDR3 length equals 12 residues.

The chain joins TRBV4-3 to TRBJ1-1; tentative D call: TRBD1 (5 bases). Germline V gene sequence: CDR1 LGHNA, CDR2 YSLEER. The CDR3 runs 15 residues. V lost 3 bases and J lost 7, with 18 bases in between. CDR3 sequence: CASSQGSRAGNEAFF. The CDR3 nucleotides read TGCGCCAGCAGCCAGGGAAGCAGGGCGGGGAATGAAGCTTTCTTT.

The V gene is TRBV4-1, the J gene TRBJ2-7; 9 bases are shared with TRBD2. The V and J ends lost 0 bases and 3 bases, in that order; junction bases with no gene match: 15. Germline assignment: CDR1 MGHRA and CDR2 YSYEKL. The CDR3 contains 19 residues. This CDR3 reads CASSQDPPLSSGGLYEQYF. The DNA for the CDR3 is TGCGCCAGCAGCCAAGATCCCCCCTTAAGTAGCGGGGGCCTCTACGAGCAGTACTTC.

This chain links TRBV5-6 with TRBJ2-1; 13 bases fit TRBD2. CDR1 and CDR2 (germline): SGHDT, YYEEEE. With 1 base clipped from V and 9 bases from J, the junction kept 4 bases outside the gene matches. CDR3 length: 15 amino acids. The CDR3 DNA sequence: TGTGCCAGCAGCTTGTCGGGACTAGCGGGACCTGAGCAGTTCTTC. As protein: CASSLSGLAGPEQFF.

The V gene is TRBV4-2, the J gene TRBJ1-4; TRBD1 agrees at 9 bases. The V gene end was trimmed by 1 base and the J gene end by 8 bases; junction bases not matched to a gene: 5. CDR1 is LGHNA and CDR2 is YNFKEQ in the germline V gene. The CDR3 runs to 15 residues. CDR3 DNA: TGTGCCAGCAGCCAAGGGGACAGGGTGGGGGAAAAACTGTTTTTT. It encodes CASSQGDRVGEKLFF.

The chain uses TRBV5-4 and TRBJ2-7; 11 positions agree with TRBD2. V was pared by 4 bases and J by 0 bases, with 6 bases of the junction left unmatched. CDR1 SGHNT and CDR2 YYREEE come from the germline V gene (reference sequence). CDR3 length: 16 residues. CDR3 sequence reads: CASSVIGTSGSYEQYF. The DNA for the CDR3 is TGTGCCAGCAGCGTAATCGGGACTAGCGGCTCCTACGAGCAGTACTTC.

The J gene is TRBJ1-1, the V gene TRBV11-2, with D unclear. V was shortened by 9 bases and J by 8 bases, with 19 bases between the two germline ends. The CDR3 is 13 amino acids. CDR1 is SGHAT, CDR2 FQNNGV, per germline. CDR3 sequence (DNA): TGTGCCAGTCAGATTACGACGATGGAAGAAGCTTTCTTT. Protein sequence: CASQITTMEEAFF. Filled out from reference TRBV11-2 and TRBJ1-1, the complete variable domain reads EAGVAQSPRYKIIEKRQSVAFWCNPISGHATLYWYQQILGQGPKLLIQFQNNGVVDDSQLPKDRFSAERLKGVDSTLKIQPAKLEDSAVYLCASQITTMEEAFFGQGTRLTVV.

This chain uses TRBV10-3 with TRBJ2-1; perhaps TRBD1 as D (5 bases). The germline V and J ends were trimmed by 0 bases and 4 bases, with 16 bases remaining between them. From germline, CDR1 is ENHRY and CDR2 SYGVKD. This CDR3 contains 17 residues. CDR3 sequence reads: CAISESKAGKGYNEQFF. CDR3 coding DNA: TGTGCCATCAGTGAGTCGAAAGCAGGGAAAGGTTACAATGAGCAGTTCTTC.

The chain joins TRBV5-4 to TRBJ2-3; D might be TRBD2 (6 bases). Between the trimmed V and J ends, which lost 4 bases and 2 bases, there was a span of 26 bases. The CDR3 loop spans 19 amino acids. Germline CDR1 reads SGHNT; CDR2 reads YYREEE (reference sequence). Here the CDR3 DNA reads TGTGCCAGCAGCATACCCCGGGACTCCGCGCCACTCCCCACAGATACGCAGTATTTT. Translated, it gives CASSIPRDSAPLPTDTQYF.

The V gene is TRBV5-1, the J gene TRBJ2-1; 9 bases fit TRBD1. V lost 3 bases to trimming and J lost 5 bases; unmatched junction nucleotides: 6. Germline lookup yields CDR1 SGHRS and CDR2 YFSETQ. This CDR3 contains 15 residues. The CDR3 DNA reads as TGCGCCAGCAGCTGGGGACAGGGCGATAACAATGAGCAGTTCTTC. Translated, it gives CASSWGQGDNNEQFF.

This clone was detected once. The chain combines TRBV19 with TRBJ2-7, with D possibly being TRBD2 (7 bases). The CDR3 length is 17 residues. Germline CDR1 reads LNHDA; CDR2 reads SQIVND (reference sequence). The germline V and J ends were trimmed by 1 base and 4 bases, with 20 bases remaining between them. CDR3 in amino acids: CASSIAGIGGVRYEQYF. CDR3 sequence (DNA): TGTGCCAGTAGTATAGCCGGAATAGGGGGGGTCCGGTACGAGCAGTACTTC.

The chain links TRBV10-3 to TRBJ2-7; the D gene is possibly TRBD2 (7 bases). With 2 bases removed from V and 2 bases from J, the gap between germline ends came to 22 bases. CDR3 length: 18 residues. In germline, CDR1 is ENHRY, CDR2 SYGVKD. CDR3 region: CAISEPQGRGGSAYEQYF. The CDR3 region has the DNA TGTGCCATCAGTGAGCCGCAGGGGAGGGGAGGATCGGCCTACGAGCAGTACTTC.

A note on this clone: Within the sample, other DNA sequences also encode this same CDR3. The CDR3 nucleotides read TGCGCCAGCAGCTTGGCCCTCACGAACACCGGGGAGCTGTTTTTT. This translates into CASSLALTNTGELFF. The V and J genes are TRBV5-1 and TRBJ2-2; D uncertain. CDR3 size: 15 residues. V lost 0 bases and J lost 0, with 6 bases in between. Germline V lookup: CDR1 SGHRS, CDR2 YFSETQ.

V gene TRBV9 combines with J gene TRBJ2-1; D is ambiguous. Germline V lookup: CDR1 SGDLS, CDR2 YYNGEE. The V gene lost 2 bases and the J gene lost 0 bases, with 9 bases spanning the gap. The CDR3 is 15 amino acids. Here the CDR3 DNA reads TGTGCCAGCAGCGTCGGGCACCTCTCCTACAATGAGCAGTTCTTC. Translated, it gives CASSVGHLSYNEQFF. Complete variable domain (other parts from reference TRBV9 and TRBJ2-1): DSGVTQTPKHLITATGQRVTLRCSPRSGDLSVYWYQQSLDQGLQFLIQYYNGEERAKGNILERFSAQQFPDLHSELNLSSLELGDSALYFCASSVGHLSYNEQFFGPGTRLTVL.

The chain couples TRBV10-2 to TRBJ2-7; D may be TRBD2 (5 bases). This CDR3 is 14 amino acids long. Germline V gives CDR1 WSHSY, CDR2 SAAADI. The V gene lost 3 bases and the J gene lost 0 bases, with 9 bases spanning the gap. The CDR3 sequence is CASSDPGLSYEQYF. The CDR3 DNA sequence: TGCGCCAGCAGTGACCCCGGACTCTCCTACGAGCAGTACTTC.

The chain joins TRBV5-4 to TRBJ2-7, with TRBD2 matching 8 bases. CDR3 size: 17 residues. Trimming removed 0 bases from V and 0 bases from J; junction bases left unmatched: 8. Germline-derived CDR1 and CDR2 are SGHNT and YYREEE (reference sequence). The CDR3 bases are TGTGCCAGCAGCTTGGCGAAGGGCGGGAGGACCTCCTACGAGCAGTACTTC. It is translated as CASSLAKGGRTSYEQYF.

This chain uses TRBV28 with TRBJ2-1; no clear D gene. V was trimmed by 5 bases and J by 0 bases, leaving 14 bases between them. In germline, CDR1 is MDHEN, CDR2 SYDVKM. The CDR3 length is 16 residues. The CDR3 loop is CASSTPQVSSYNEQFF. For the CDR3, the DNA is TGTGCCAGCAGTACCCCGCAGGTGAGCTCCTACAATGAGCAGTTCTTC. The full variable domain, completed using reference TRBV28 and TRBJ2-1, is DVKVTQSSRYLVKRTGEKVFLECVQDMDHENMFWYRQDPGLGLRLIYFSYDVKMKEKGDIPEGYSVSREKKERFSLILESASTNQTSMYLCASSTPQVSSYNEQFFGPGTRLTVL.

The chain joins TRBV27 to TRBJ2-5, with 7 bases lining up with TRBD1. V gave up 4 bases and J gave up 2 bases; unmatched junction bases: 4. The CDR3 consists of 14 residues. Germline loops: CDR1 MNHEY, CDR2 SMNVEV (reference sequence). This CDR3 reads CASSSPGQQETQYF. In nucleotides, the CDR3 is TGTGCCAGCAGTTCCCCGGGACAGCAAGAGACCCAGTACTTC.